This T cell receptor (beta chain) appears in the sequencing data of a study of blood T cells in healthy people across ages. General study points: With age, beta diversity per million T cells declined roughly linearly, significantly by 30 to 40.

A second PCR, run for roughly 7 to 12 cycles, used a sample-barcoded 5' primer plus a J-beta primer mix. TCRdb re-derived calls from the 5' RACE reads in MiXCR, one entry per CDR3 protein. The repertoire includes 1.5 million to 2 million distinct CDR3 sequences, roughly 32% of them detected once, and 10% to 12% sits in the top ten. Every participating donor contributed roughly 10 milliliters of peripheral blood through a draw. This clonotype was detected many times. The antigen remains unidentified. CDR1 and CDR2 from the germline V gene are SQVTM and ANQGSEA. CDR3 length: 15 residues. V gave up 2 bases and J gave up 4 bases, with 18 bases separating them.

The source is a woman in her thirties in good health. Source material: blood. This chain joins TRBV29-1 and TRBJ2-7; D is uncertain. The CDR3 nucleotides read TGCAGCGTTGAATCGAACGTACCCAGCCGGTACGAGCAGTACTTC. Translation: CSVESNVPSRYEQYF.